A selection of T cell receptor beta chains follows, all from one sample in a study of cytomegalovirus exposure and HLA in healthy donors. Sequenced by immunoSEQ multiplex PCR; TCRdb stores in-frame clones only, minus some. The sample contains roughly 100,000 clones, almost 80% of which appear only once. Sequenced: PBMCs. Every receptor here comes from a man in his fifties or sixties in good health and CMV-seropositive. The CDR3 runs from the conserved cysteine through the conserved F or W. The D gene is left open where the match is weak. Clone sizes are given selectively: once, few, many, or a class where the clone is expanded.

-	TRBV29-1	few	TRBJ1-2	CSVESQGRIGYTF	TGCAGCGTTGAATCGCAGGGCCGGATTGGCTACACCTTC
TRBD1	TRBV28	-	TRBJ2-2	CASTPPPGQGHTGELFF	TGTGCCAGCACCCCACCTCCGGGACAGGGTCACACCGGGGAGCTGTTTTTT
TRBD2	TRBV5-1	-	TRBJ2-1	CASKSVGLAGVGEQFF	TGCGCCAGCAAGAGTGTGGGACTAGCGGGAGTGGGTGAGCAGTTCTTC
TRBD1	TRBV29-1	-	TRBJ2-7	CSVGQGRYEQYF	TGCAGCGTCGGACAGGGACGCTACGAGCAGTACTTC
-	TRBV4-3	-	TRBJ2-3	CASDPGRDTDTQYF	TGCGCCTCCGACCCGGGGCGGGACACAGATACGCAGTATTTT
TRBD1	TRBV7-9	-	TRBJ2-1	CASSRLGQGVYNEQFF	TGTGCCAGCAGCCGCTTGGGACAGGGGGTCTACAATGAGCAGTTCTTC
TRBD2	TRBV7-3	-	TRBJ2-1	CASSPGTSGDNEQFF	TGTGCCAGCAGCCCAGGGACTAGCGGGGACAATGAGCAGTTCTTC
-	TRBV7-2	-	TRBJ2-3	CASSPLVDTQYF	TGTGCCAGCAGCCCCCTTGTCGATACGCAGTATTTT
-	TRBV20-1	-	TRBJ2-1	CSARGGTREFF	TGCAGTGCTAGAGGGGGAACGAGGGAGTTCTTC
TRBD1	TRBV2	-	TRBJ1-2	CASSGNRGADGYTF	TGTGCCAGCAGTGGAAACAGGGGGGCGGATGGCTACACCTTC
-	TRBV5-1	-	TRBJ1-6	CASSFVGAYNSPLHF	TGCGCCAGCAGCTTTGTCGGGGCCTATAATTCACCCCTCCACTTT
TRBD1	TRBV19	-	TRBJ1-4	CASSTTGTGSNEKLFF	TGTGCCAGTAGTACGACTGGGACAGGGTCTAATGAAAAACTGTTTTTT
-	TRBV7-8	-	TRBJ2-2	CASSLKGVTGTGELFF	TGTGCCAGCAGCTTAAAAGGGGTAACCGGCACCGGGGAGCTGTTTTTT
-	TRBV15	-	TRBJ2-7	CATSRGLTSREQYF	TGTGCCACCAGCAGAGGACTAACTTCTCGCGAGCAGTACTTC
TRBD2	TRBV7-8	-	TRBJ2-7	CASSNGLAGSYEQYF	TGTGCCAGCAGCAACGGACTAGCTGGAAGCTACGAGCAGTACTTC
TRBD1	TRBV4-3	-	TRBJ1-4	CASSQNGQGFNEKLFF	TGCGCCAGCAGCCAAAACGGACAGGGGTTTAATGAAAAACTGTTTTTT
TRBD2	TRBV7-8	-	TRBJ2-5	CASSLVGRGGMETQYF	TGTGCCAGCAGCTTAGTCGGGAGGGGAGGAATGGAGACCCAGTACTTC
-	TRBV6-4	-	TRBJ2-2	CASARTQNTGELFF	TGTGCCAGCGCTAGGACACAGAACACCGGGGAGCTGTTTTTT
-	TRBV7-9	-	TRBJ2-7	CASSPQGGEQYF	TGTGCCAGCAGCCCACAGGGTGGCGAGCAGTACTTC
-	TRBV27	-	TRBJ1-5	CASSKEGSFLNQPQHF	TGTGCCAGCTCAAAGGAGGGGTCCTTTCTCAATCAGCCCCAGCATTTT
TRBD2	TRBV6-5	-	TRBJ2-1	CASLEREGRGQFF	TGTGCCAGCTTAGAGCGGGAAGGGAGGGGGCAGTTCTTC
-	TRBV4-3	-	TRBJ2-7	CASSQDGGYEQYF	TGCGCCAGCAGCCAAGATGGCGGATACGAGCAGTACTTC
TRBD2	TRBV14	-	TRBJ2-1	CASSQDWVTRTRSSSEQFF	TGTGCCAGCAGCCAAGATTGGGTTACAAGGACTAGATCTTCTAGTGAGCAGTTCTTC
TRBD2	TRBV5-1	-	TRBJ2-7	CASSLEAGGSYEQYF	TGCGCCAGCAGCTTGGAGGCGGGAGGGTCCTACGAGCAGTACTTC
-	TRBV11-1	-	TRBJ2-1	CASSLSVESSYNEQFF	TGTGCCAGCAGCTTATCGGTGGAGAGCTCCTACAATGAGCAGTTCTTC
-	TRBV27	-	TRBJ1-1	CASSPRTPPGFANTEAFF	TGTGCCAGCAGTCCGAGAACGCCTCCAGGGTTTGCGAACACTGAAGCTTTCTTT
TRBD2	TRBV7-2	few	TRBJ2-1	CASRSGLAGKDEQFF	TGTGCCAGCAGATCGGGACTAGCGGGAAAGGATGAGCAGTTCTTC
TRBD1	TRBV28	few	TRBJ1-1	CASSSSGTGATEAFF	TGTGCCAGCAGTTCCTCCGGGACAGGGGCTACTGAAGCTTTCTTT
TRBD1	TRBV15	-	TRBJ2-7	CATSNRDRPYEQYF	TGTGCCACCAGCAACCGGGACAGGCCCTACGAGCAGTACTTC
TRBD1	TRBV6-1	-	TRBJ2-7	CASRQGQSYEQYF	TGTGCCAGTCGACAGGGCCAGTCCTACGAGCAGTACTTC
TRBD1	TRBV19	once	TRBJ2-3	CASSLDRVTDTQYF	TGTGCCAGTAGTCTCGACAGGGTTACAGATACGCAGTATTTT
-	TRBV15	-	TRBJ1-5	CATSRADRNNQPQHF	TGTGCCACCAGCAGGGCGGACAGAAACAATCAGCCCCAGCATTTT
-	TRBV30	-	TRBJ2-5	CAWRGDGETQYF	TGTGCCTGGCGCGGGGATGGAGAGACCCAGTACTTC
TRBD2	TRBV28	-	TRBJ2-3	CASSPGLAGVGDTQYF	TGTGCCAGCAGTCCCGGACTAGCGGGAGTGGGAGATACGCAGTATTTT
-	TRBV20-1	-	TRBJ1-1	CSLGRATEAFF	TGCAGCCTGGGCAGGGCCACTGAAGCTTTCTTT
-	TRBV30	-	TRBJ1-2	CAWGDSYGYTF	TGTGCCTGGGGAGATAGCTATGGCTACACCTTC
-	TRBV28	-	TRBJ1-4	CASSTHQGTGNEKLFF	TGTGCCAGCAGTACACACCAGGGGACGGGTAATGAAAAACTGTTTTTT
TRBD2	TRBV28	once	TRBJ2-7	CATSGRFYEQYF	TGTGCCACTAGCGGGAGGTTTTACGAGCAGTACTTC
-	TRBV7-3	-	TRBJ2-1	CASSRERDNEQFF	TGTGCCAGCAGCCGGGAGAGAGACAATGAGCAGTTCTTC
-	TRBV4-3	once	TRBJ1-2	CASSQVLGPNYGYTF	TGCGCCAGCAGCCAAGTTCTGGGCCCTAACTATGGCTACACCTTC
TRBD2	TRBV7-3	few	TRBJ2-3	CASSPGLATDTQYF	TGTGCCAGCAGCCCCGGACTAGCGACAGATACGCAGTATTTT
-	TRBV10-1	-	TRBJ2-5	CASSEGQTEETQYF	TGCGCCAGCAGTGAAGGACAGACCGAAGAGACCCAGTACTTC
TRBD2	TRBV11-2	-	TRBJ2-7	CASTRNVLANTGGYEQYF	TGTGCCAGCACTCGCAATGTACTAGCCAACACCGGGGGGTACGAGCAGTACTTC